This T cell receptor (beta chain) was captured in a study of identical twins (dated by TCRdb to the mid-2010s). Study-level background: To test whether fetal clonotypes persist, the study used deep sequencing on TCR alpha and beta repertoires from monozygotic twins, unrelated adults of various ages, and cord blood. Replicate twin experiments were performed at different times using different library preparation protocols to rule out contamination. Results and caveats for the whole study, not just this receptor: Zero-insertion analyses could be partly confounded by invariant T cells such as MAIT and iNKT, though diverse VJ usage argued against such confounding for most clonotypes. Because the same donors could not be followed over many years, the conclusions relied on cross-sectional statistical analysis. Compared with coincidental sharing between unrelated individuals, out-of-frame TCR alpha sequences shared between twins showed an excess of sequences with low generation probability. Abundant cord blood beta clonotypes had fewer insertions, young adult naive repertoires showed a similar but weaker trend, and memory repertoires showed no such trend. Out-of-frame TCR alpha sharing in monozygotic twins was systematically underestimated by recombination models, whereas sharing between unrelated individuals was in agreement with the recombination models. In beta out-of-frame sequences, excess twin sharing was weaker, because having fewer shared sequences lowered the signal-to-noise ratio.

Only healthy Caucasian donors were included. Three pairs of female monozygotic twins, all aged roughly 18 to 29 years, were included in the twin cohort. Peripheral blood mononuclear cells were the source from which RNA for the TCR libraries was isolated. Points on this clonotype: Its antigen is currently not known. No qualities accompany the bases; no much larger clone lies one base away.

The library was generated by 5' RACE. Sequencing instrument: Illumina HiSeq 2000. Template switching added a universal primer binding site, and the final cDNA carried a unique molecular identifier that allowed TCR cDNA molecules to be counted accurately. Specific primers in the conserved constant-segment region were used to synthesize first-strand cDNA for TCR alpha and beta chains. To control for contamination, every cDNA library was double barcoded, receiving both a SMART-Mk sample barcode and Illumina barcodes. TruSeq adapter sequences and Illumina sample barcodes were added in two successive PCR steps. The Illumina HiSeq platform was used with custom primers to sequence TCR alpha and beta cDNA libraries. In the paper's pipeline: Raw reads were processed with MiGEC to extract unique molecular identifiers, and MiXCR was used to determine CDR3 positions. For each individual, recombination models were inferred using an EM algorithm with the repgenHMM and IGoR tools. The analysis of shared clonotypes was done with the tcR package in R, with sharing normalized by the product of cloneset sizes. To study raw recombination free of thymic and clonal selection effects, out-of-frame nonproductive sequences were analyzed. The public reads were quality trimmed at Q25 with fastp and then assembled into clones with MiXCR by TCRdb, keeping productive beta chains. Merged by CDR3 protein, the rows form single entries marked with the most common genes and DNA. None of the V and J calls come from the authors' own analysis; TCRdb made them. This sample is represented by some 660,000 distinct CDR3 sequences; 8% to 9% of them were singletons. The ten largest clones take up approximately 0.94% of the sample.

Taken from cysteine to phenylalanine, the CDR3 has 12 residues. Just the 36-base CDR3 DNA is kept, in frame starting at base 1. Deletion took 7 bases off V and 2 bases off J, with a span of 12 bases between the germline ends. As encoded in the germline V gene (reference sequence), CDR1 is DFQATT while CDR2 is SNEGSKA. These data also formed part of another study, on yellow fever vaccine responses in identical twins. Per that second paper: The authors reported that the T cell response to vaccination in identical twins appeared partly convergent and partly personalized. In identical twins, the study followed T cell clones that responded to the vaccine with precision.

The clonotype originates from a young woman in good health. Recombination connected TRBV20-1 to TRBJ2-7; no confident D gene assignment can be made. Sequencing was done on a sample of PBMCs. The bases are TGCAGTGGGGTCACCCACACCTACGAGCAGTACTTC. Translated, this is CSGVTHTYEQYF.